The present TCR beta chain was sequenced within a study of T cells in Graves' hyperthyroidism and ophthalmopathy. This CDR3 is 13 amino acids long. V was trimmed by 6 bases and J by 0 bases, leaving 9 bases between them. Looked up from germline, CDR1 is MNHEY and CDR2 is SVGEGT. Uncontrolled infections, other autoimmune diseases, pregnancy or lactation led to exclusion of patients. This clonotype was seen many times. Antigen specificity is unknown. Amplification of TCR beta CDR3 regions was performed using RNA transcripts as template. A set of HTBI primers served as the primers for a first-round RT-PCR of the TCR CDR3. TCRdb independently ran MiXCR on the multiplex PCR reads; one entry per CDR3 protein. The data contain fewer than 350,000 distinct CDR3 sequences, roughly 20% of them singletons. Study-wide results and caveats: A 13 V-J model separated ophthalmopathy from stable hyperthyroidism. Ophthalmopathy onset followed model prediction by a median about six months. Most clonotypes expanded in thyroid above 0.001 were likewise present in blood.

This clonotype was obtained from a woman aged 40 to 55 with Graves' ophthalmopathy. The chain employs TRBV6-2 or TRBV6-3 and TRBJ2-7, with D unclear. The sequenced sample was blood. The CDR3 region has the DNA TGTGCCAGCAGCGGAGAGAGCTCCTACGAGCAGTACTTC. Encoded protein: CASSGESSYEQYF.